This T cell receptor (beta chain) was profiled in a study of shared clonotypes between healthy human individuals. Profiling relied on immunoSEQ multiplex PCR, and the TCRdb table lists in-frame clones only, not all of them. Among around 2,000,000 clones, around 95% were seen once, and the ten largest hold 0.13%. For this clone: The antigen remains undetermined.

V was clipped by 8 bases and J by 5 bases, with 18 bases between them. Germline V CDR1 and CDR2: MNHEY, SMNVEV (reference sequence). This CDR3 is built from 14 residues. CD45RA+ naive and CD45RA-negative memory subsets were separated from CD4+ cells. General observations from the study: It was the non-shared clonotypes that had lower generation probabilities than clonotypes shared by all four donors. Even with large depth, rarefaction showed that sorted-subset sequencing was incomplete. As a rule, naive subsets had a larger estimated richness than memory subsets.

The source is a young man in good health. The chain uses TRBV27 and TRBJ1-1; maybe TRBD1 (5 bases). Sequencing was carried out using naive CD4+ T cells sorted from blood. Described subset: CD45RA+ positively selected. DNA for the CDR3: TGTGCCAGCGGCGGTAGGGGAAGAGGAACTGAAGCTTTCTTT. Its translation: CASGGRGRGTEAFF.